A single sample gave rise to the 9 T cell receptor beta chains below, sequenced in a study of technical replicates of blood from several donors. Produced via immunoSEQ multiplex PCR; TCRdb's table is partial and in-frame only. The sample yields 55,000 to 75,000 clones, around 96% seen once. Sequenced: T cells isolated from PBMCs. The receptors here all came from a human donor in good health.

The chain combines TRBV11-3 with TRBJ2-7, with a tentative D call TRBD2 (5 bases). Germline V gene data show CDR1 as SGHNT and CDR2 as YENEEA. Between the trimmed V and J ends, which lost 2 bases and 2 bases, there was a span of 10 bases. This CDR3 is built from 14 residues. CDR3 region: CASSLSGNPYEQYF. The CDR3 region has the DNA TGTGCCAGCAGCTTATCCGGGAACCCCTACGAGCAGTACTTC.

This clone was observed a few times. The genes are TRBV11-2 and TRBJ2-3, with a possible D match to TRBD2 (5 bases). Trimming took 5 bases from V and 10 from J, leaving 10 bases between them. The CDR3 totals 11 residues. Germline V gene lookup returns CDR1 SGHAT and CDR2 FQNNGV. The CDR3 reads CASSPSSAQYF. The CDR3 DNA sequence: TGTGCCAGCAGCCCTAGTAGCGCGCAGTATTTT.

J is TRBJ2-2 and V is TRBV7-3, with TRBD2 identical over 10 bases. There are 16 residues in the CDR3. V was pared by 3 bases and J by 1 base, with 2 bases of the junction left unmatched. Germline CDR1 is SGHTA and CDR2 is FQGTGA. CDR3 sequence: CASSLGLARNTGELFF. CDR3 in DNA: TGTGCCAGCAGCTTGGGACTAGCGAGGAACACCGGGGAGCTGTTTTTT.

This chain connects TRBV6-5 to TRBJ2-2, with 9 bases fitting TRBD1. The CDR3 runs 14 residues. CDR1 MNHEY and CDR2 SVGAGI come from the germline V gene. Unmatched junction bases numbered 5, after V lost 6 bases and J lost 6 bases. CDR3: CASRDRGVSGELFF. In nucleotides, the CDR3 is TGTGCCAGCAGGGACAGGGGAGTTTCCGGGGAGCTGTTTTTT.

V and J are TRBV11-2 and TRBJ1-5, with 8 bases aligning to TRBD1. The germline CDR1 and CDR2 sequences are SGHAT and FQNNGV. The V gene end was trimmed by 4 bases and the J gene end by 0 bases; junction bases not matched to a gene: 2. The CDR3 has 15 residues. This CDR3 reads CASSSTGDSNQPQHF. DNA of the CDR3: TGTGCCAGCAGCTCGACAGGGGATAGCAATCAGCCCCAGCATTTT.

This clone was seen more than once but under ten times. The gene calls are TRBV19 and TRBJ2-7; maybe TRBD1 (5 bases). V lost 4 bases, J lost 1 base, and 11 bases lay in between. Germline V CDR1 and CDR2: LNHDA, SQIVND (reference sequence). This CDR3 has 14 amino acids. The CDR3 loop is CASSRGLPSYEQYF. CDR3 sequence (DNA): TGTGCCAGTAGTAGGGGCCTCCCTTCCTACGAGCAGTACTTC.

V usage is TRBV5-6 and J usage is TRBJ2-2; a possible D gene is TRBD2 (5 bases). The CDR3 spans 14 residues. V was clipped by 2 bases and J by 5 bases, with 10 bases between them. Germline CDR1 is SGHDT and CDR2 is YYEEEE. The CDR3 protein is CASSFGSGTGELFF. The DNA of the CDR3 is TGTGCCAGCAGCTTTGGTTCGGGGACCGGGGAGCTGTTTTTT.

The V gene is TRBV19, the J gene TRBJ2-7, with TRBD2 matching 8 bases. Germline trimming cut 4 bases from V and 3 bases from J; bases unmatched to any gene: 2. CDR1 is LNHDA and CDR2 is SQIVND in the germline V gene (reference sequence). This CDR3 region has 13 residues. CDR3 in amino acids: CASSTSGFYEQYF. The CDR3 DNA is TGTGCCAGTAGTACTAGCGGGTTCTACGAGCAGTACTTC.

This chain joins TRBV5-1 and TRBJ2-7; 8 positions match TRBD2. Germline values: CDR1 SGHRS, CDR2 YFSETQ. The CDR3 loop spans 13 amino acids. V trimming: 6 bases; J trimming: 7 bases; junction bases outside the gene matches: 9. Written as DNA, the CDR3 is TGCGCCAGCATGGAGGCAGCGGGAGTGGAGCAGTACTTC. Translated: CASMEAAGVEQYF.